Presented here are 18 T cell receptor beta chains from one specimen sequenced in a study of T cell changes during pregnancy in multiple sclerosis. The protocol was immunoSEQ multiplex PCR, while the TCRdb copy is restricted to in-frame clones and leaves out a portion. The sample lists around 63,000 clones, 92% occurring once. Sequenced material: peripheral blood, taken after pregnancy. These receptor sequences come from a female donor with multiple sclerosis, enrolled in a pregnancy study.

The CDR3 is CASSYRGKKEKLFF. The CDR3 nucleotides are TGTGCCAGCAGCTACAGGGGGAAAAAGGAAAAACTGTTTTTT. The chain couples TRBV11-1 to TRBJ1-4, with 8 bases fitting TRBD1. Germline V gene data show CDR1 as SGHAT and CDR2 as FQDESV (reference sequence). The CDR3 contains 14 residues. The trim removed 4 bases at V and 8 bases at J, leaving 6 bases unmatched. The variable domain in full, completed from reference TRBV11-1 and TRBJ1-4, reads EAEVAQSPRYKITEKSQAVAFWCDPISGHATLYWYRQILGQGPELLVQFQDESVVDDSQLPKDRFSAERLKGVDSTLKIQPAELGDSAMYLCASSYRGKKEKLFFGSGTQLSVL.

The chain employs TRBV10-1 and TRBJ1-5, with D unclear. The CDR3 has 13 residues. V shed 5 bases and J shed 3 bases, with 8 bases lying between them. Germline CDR1 reads WNHNN; CDR2 reads SYGVQD (reference sequence). CDR3 region: CASSPRNNQPQHF. DNA of the CDR3: TGCGCCAGCAGTCCCAGAAACAATCAGCCCCAGCATTTT.

V is TRBV30 and J is TRBJ2-4; D is unclear. CDR3 length equals 15 residues. Trimming took off 5 bases at V and 0 bases at J, with 14 bases between the two ends. Germline CDR1 is GTSNPN and CDR2 is SVGIG (reference sequence). The chain's CDR3 is CAWARPSPAKNIQYF. The CDR3 DNA is TGTGCCTGGGCGCGTCCCTCCCCAGCCAAAAACATTCAGTACTTC.

This clone was seen once. This chain uses TRBV5-4 with TRBJ2-1; possible D gene TRBD2, 5 bases. The CDR3 has 15 amino acids. The ends were cut back, 4 bases at V and 7 bases at J, with 18 bases in the middle. Per germline, CDR1 SGHNT and CDR2 YYREEE (reference sequence). This CDR3 is CASSPPGSPGNEQFF. The CDR3 DNA follows: TGTGCCAGCAGCCCGCCGGGGAGCCCGGGGAATGAGCAGTTCTTC.

This chain connects TRBV10-2 to TRBJ1-5; D might be TRBD1 (5 bases). V was clipped by 6 bases and J by 2 bases, with 11 bases between them. Germline CDR1 is WSHSY and CDR2 is SAAADI. The CDR3 runs to 14 residues. Written as DNA, the CDR3 is TGCGCCAGCAGGTCGGGGGATGGCAATCAGCCCCAGCATTTT. Protein sequence: CASRSGDGNQPQHF.

V usage is TRBV5-4 and J usage is TRBJ2-1; D unclear. The V gene lost 4 bases and the J gene lost 1 base, with 12 bases spanning the gap. The CDR3 consists of 15 residues. Looked up from germline, CDR1 is SGHNT and CDR2 is YYREEE (reference sequence). The CDR3 nucleotides are TGTGCCAGCAGCCCGCCCGAGACTTCCTACAATGAGCAGTTCTTC. This sequence encodes CASSPPETSYNEQFF.

The V and J genes are TRBV2 and TRBJ2-7; TRBD1 matches 8 bases. Trimming at V came to 6 bases and at J to 3 bases, leaving 1 base not matched to a gene. The length of the CDR3 is 12 residues. The germline V gene encodes CDR1 SNHLY and CDR2 FYNNEI. CDR3 protein: CASRGTGYEQYF. The CDR3, as DNA: TGTGCCAGCAGAGGGACAGGCTACGAGCAGTACTTC.

Here the CDR3 DNA reads TGTGCCAGCAGCATTCCGGGGAAATTGAACACTGAAGCTTTCTTT. Amino acid sequence: CASSIPGKLNTEAFF. The chain couples TRBV9 to TRBJ1-1; D is ambiguous. The germline V and J ends were trimmed by 4 bases and 0 bases, with 13 bases remaining between them. Germline values: CDR1 SGDLS, CDR2 YYNGEE. The CDR3 spans 15 residues.

This chain uses TRBV21-1 with TRBJ2-1; TRBD2, as called in the table, went unchecked against the DNA. TRBV21-1 corresponds to a pseudogene. The CDR3 runs 16 residues. The CDR3 bases are TGTGCCAGCAGCGGACGGACTAGCGGGAGTTGTAGTGAGCAGTTCTTC. It codes for CASSGRTSGSCSEQFF.

The DNA of the CDR3 is TGTGCCAGCAGTCTTAACGAGCGGGAGGACTACGAGCAGTACTTC. Protein: CASSLNEREDYEQYF. The gene calls are TRBV11-2 and TRBJ2-7; 9 bases are shared with TRBD2. The CDR3 extends over 15 amino acids. Germline lookup yields CDR1 SGHAT and CDR2 FQNNGV. The V and J ends lost 6 bases and 3 bases, in that order; junction bases with no gene match: 9.

The V and J genes are TRBV5-1 and TRBJ2-5, with D perhaps TRBD1 (5 bases). CDR1 is SGHRS, CDR2 YFSETQ, per germline. The length of the CDR3 is 15 residues. Trimming left V 1 base short and J 1 base short, with 11 bases between. CDR3 loop: CASSLWGSAQETQYF. The CDR3 bases are TGCGCCAGCAGCTTGTGGGGCAGTGCCCAAGAGACCCAGTACTTC.

This sequence joins TRBV6-5 and TRBJ2-2; 7 nucleotides agree with TRBD2. The CDR3 sequence is 15 residues long. Germline assignment: CDR1 MNHEY and CDR2 SVGAGI. J lost 0 bases, V lost 7 bases, and 5 bases had no gene match. CDR3 coding DNA: TGTGCCAGCATAGACCTAGCGGCGAACACCGGGGAGCTGTTTTTT. Protein sequence: CASIDLAANTGELFF.

The chain carries TRBV30 and TRBJ2-2; 7 bases line up with TRBD1. The CDR3 consists of 18 residues. Trimming at V came to 1 base and at J to 2 bases, leaving 13 bases not matched to a gene. In germline, CDR1 is GTSNPN, CDR2 SVGIG (reference sequence). The CDR3 DNA reads as TGTGCCTGGAGTGCCTTTTCTTGGACAGGTCATAACACCGGGGAGCTGTTTTTT. This codes for CAWSAFSWTGHNTGELFF.

V and J are TRBV6-5 and TRBJ2-1; 8 positions match TRBD2. V lost 6 bases, J lost 4 bases, and 8 bases stayed unmatched. CDR1 is MNHEY and CDR2 is SVGAGI in the germline V gene. The CDR3 has 15 residues. The CDR3 DNA sequence: TGTGCCAGCAGAGACAGCGGGAGTAGTTACAATGAGCAGTTCTTC. This translates into CASRDSGSSYNEQFF.

The CDR3 region has the DNA TGTGCCAGCAGCTCGGGGAGACCTCCGTACGAGCAGTACTTC. Its protein is CASSSGRPPYEQYF. This chain joins TRBV7-3 and TRBJ2-7, with D maybe TRBD2 (5 bases). The germline V gene has CDR1 SGHTA and CDR2 FQGTGA. Trimming removed 4 bases at V and 4 bases at J, with 14 bases between. There are 14 residues in the CDR3.

This clone was found a few times. This chain links TRBV19 with TRBJ1-2; the match to TRBD1 covers 9 bases. V gave up 9 bases and J gave up 6 bases; unmatched junction bases: 8. CDR1 is LNHDA and CDR2 is SQIVND in the germline V gene (reference sequence). The CDR3 extends over 13 amino acids. This CDR3 is CASRGTGLNGYTF. The CDR3 coding sequence is TGTGCCAGCCGTGGGACAGGGCTAAATGGCTACACCTTC.

The chain links TRBV7-2 to TRBJ2-1; D might be TRBD2 (6 bases). The CDR3 loop spans 13 amino acids. Germline CDR1 and CDR2: SGHTA and FQGNSA. Trimming pared 1 base from V and 10 bases from J, leaving 11 bases between. The CDR3 nucleotides read TGTGCCAGCAGCTTAGAACGCGGGACCGAGCAGTTCTTC. This sequence encodes CASSLERGTEQFF.

The rearrangement links TRBV5-1 to TRBJ2-4; 10 bases align to TRBD1. Trimming cost V 1 base and J 4 bases; bases outside gene matches: 5. Germline V CDR1 and CDR2: SGHRS, YFSETQ. The CDR3 has 16 residues. CDR3 nucleotide sequence: TGCGCCAGCAGCTTGTTAGGGACAGGGGCAAAAAACATTCAGTACTTC. This codes for CASSLLGTGAKNIQYF.